What follows is one T cell receptor (beta chain) and its context. The antigen is undetermined. The data were taken from a study of cytomegalovirus exposure and HLA in healthy donors. Study information: According to later analysis, the same platform produced the 120 validation and approximately 700 first-cohort repertoires.

Sequencing was performed with immunoSEQ multiplex PCR; in TCRdb, only in-frame clones are kept and a portion is missing. In the table there are 190,000 or so clones, roughly 82% of which are singletons. Whole-study findings and limits: Researchers catalogued 160 or so TCR beta chains as cytomegalovirus-associated. It was reported that the classifier diagnosed cytomegalovirus status with high specificity and sensitivity in both the original and validation cohorts.

Germline assignment: CDR1 MNHNY and CDR2 SVGAGI (reference sequence). Deletions cut 7 bases from V and 4 bases from J, with 13 bases between. This CDR3 region has 13 residues. This chain uses TRBV6-6 with TRBJ1-1; tentative D call: TRBD1 (5 bases). The sequenced material came from PBMCs. The clonotype originates from a woman in her thirties in good health and CMV-seropositive. The CDR3 sequence is CASMGRWSTEAFF. Written as DNA, the CDR3 is TGTGCCAGCATGGGGCGATGGAGCACTGAAGCTTTCTTT.